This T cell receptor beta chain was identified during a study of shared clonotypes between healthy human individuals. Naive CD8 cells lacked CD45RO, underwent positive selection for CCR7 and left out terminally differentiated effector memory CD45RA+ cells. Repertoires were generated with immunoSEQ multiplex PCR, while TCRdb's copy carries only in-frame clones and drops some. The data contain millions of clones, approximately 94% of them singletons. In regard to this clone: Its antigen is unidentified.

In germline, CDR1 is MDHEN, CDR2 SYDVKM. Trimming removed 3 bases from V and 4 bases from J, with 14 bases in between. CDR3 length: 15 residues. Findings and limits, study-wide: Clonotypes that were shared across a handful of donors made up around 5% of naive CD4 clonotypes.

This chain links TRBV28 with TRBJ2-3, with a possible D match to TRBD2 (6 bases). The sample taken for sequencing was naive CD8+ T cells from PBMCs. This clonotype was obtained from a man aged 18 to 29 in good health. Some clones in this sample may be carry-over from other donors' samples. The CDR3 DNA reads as TGTGCCAGCAGTTTCCCGGGAGTTCGGGCAGATACGCAGTATTTT. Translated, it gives CASSFPGVRADTQYF. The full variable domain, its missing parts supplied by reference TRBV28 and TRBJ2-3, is DVKVTQSSRYLVKRTGEKVFLECVQDMDHENMFWYRQDPGLGLRLIYFSYDVKMKEKGDIPEGYSVSREKKERFSLILESASTNQTSMYLCASSFPGVRADTQYFGPGTRLTVL.